The 9 T cell receptor beta chains in this list originate from one sample, sequenced in a study of shared clonotypes between healthy human individuals. Assay used: immunoSEQ multiplex PCR; TCRdb lists only in-frame clones, some missing. The data hold roughly 2.5 million clones, with approximately 90% observed a single time. The sequenced sample consisted of naive CD4+ T cells sorted from blood. Documented subset: CD45RA+ positively selected. The source is a man between 18 and 35 years old in good health.

The V gene is TRBV18, the J gene TRBJ1-2, with 8 bases that match TRBD1. The CDR3 loop spans 15 amino acids. The V and J ends lost 1 base and 4 bases, in that order; junction bases with no gene match: 5. Germline V gene sequence: CDR1 KGHSH, CDR2 LQKENI. For the CDR3, the DNA is TGTGCCAGCTCACCACTCGGACAGGGAGGCTATGGCTACACCTTC. Translating gives CASSPLGQGGYGYTF.

The V gene is TRBV30, the J gene TRBJ1-6, with no clear D. Germline-derived CDR1 and CDR2 are GTSNPN and SVGIG (reference sequence). The CDR3 loop spans 13 amino acids. V was pared by 4 bases and J by 0 bases, with 4 bases between. The CDR3 DNA reads TGTGCCTGGAAGGGCTCCTATAATTCACCCCTCCACTTT. It encodes CAWKGSYNSPLHF.

This clone was recorded only once. The chain carries TRBV18 and TRBJ1-5; D ambiguous. In germline, CDR1 is KGHSH, CDR2 LQKENI. The CDR3 runs to 13 residues. With 3 bases removed from V and 5 bases from J, the gap between germline ends came to 8 bases. CDR3 coding DNA: TGTGCCAGCTCACCCGACGACTATCAGCCCCAGCATTTT. As protein: CASSPDDYQPQHF.

V usage is TRBV5-1 and J usage is TRBJ1-1, with TRBD1 identical over 7 bases. The CDR3 length is 15 residues. CDR1 and CDR2 (germline): SGHRS, YFSETQ. V lost 4 bases, J lost 0 bases, and 6 bases stayed unmatched. CDR3 in DNA: TGCGCCAGCAGCCCGGGGACAGTCATGAACACTGAAGCTTTCTTT. Its protein is CASSPGTVMNTEAFF.

The V and J genes are TRBV28 and TRBJ2-1; D uncertain. The V end was cut by 2 bases, the J end by 0 bases, with 5 bases between. The CDR3 is 14 amino acids. Germline lookup yields CDR1 MDHEN and CDR2 SYDVKM. The CDR3 DNA follows: TGTGCCAGCAGTTTACGTCCCTCCTACAATGAGCAGTTCTTC. This translates into CASSLRPSYNEQFF.

CDR3 region: CASSLGGARAYEQYF. The CDR3 DNA is TGCGCCAGCAGCTTGGGGGGGGCGAGGGCCTACGAGCAGTACTTC. The V and J genes are TRBV5-1 and TRBJ2-7; perhaps D is TRBD1 or TRBD2 (6 bases each). The CDR3 sequence is 15 residues long. The V gene's germline CDR1 is SGHRS and CDR2 YFSETQ. The V gene lost 0 bases and the J gene lost 2 bases, with 12 bases spanning the gap.

The chain carries TRBV5-5 and TRBJ1-2; TRBD1 agrees at 7 bases. This CDR3 is 15 amino acids long. The junction had 13 bases not matched to a gene; V was cut back by 4 bases and J by 7 bases. The germline V gene encodes CDR1 SGHKS and CDR2 YYEKEE (reference sequence). The CDR3 is CASSPGGDRGSGYTF. The CDR3, as DNA: TGTGCCAGCAGCCCGGGAGGGGACAGAGGATCTGGCTACACCTTC. The full variable domain, its missing parts supplied by reference TRBV5-5 and TRBJ1-2, is DAGVTQSPTHLIKTRGQQVTLRCSPISGHKSVSWYQQVLGQGPQFIFQYYEKEERGRGNFPDRFSARQFPNYSSELNVNALLLGDSALYLCASSPGGDRGSGYTFGSGTRLTVV.

This chain connects TRBV11-2 to TRBJ2-6; TRBD2 agrees at 8 bases. V gave up 5 bases and J gave up 3 bases; unmatched junction bases: 12. The CDR3 consists of 18 residues. Germline lookup yields CDR1 SGHAT and CDR2 FQNNGV. CDR3 in DNA: TGTGCCAGCAGCATTAGCGGGGACGTCACTGGTGGGGCCAACGTCCTGACTTTC. Encoded protein: CASSISGDVTGGANVLTF.

J is TRBJ2-4 and V is TRBV6-6; D unclear. CDR1 is MNHNY and CDR2 is SVGAGI in the germline V gene (reference sequence). The CDR3 sequence is 14 residues long. V was shortened by 8 bases and J by 0 bases, with 11 bases between the two germline ends. CDR3: CASGGILAKNIQYF. DNA of the CDR3: TGTGCCAGCGGTGGAATCCTAGCCAAAAACATTCAGTACTTC.